One T cell receptor beta chain is described in this entry. Its antigen is as yet unknown. PCR was performed using 60 Vbeta and 13 Jbeta primers. Sequenced by immunoSEQ multiplex PCR; TCRdb stores in-frame clones only, minus some. The sample carries about 160,000 clones, about 65% recorded once. V dropped 4 bases and J dropped 4; count of bases not matched to a gene: 7. CDR1 is SGDLS, CDR2 YYNGEE, per germline. The CDR3 is made up of 15 amino acids. The record originates from a study of cytomegalovirus exposure and HLA in healthy donors. Study-level points and caveats: Follow-up analysis later connected one missense variant in DCLRE1C with trimming of TCR beta V- and J-genes. Analysis performed later found more than 15,000 TCR beta sequences associated with HLA alleles at 0.05 false discovery rate. In an earlier analysis, about 87% or about 30%: the productive usage of most TCR beta V segments. Reportedly, cytomegalovirus status was diagnosed with high sensitivity and specificity.

The sequence was collected from a woman aged 25 to 39 in good health and CMV-seronegative. What was sequenced was PBMCs. The rearrangement joins TRBV9 to TRBJ2-1; TRBD2 matches 8 bases. The chain's CDR3 is CASSPGGGGYNEQFF. The DNA of the CDR3 is TGTGCCAGCAGCCCGGGAGGGGGGGGATACAATGAGCAGTTCTTC.